One sample yielded the 21 T cell receptor beta chains listed below, sequenced in a study of spatial heterogeneity in lung cancer. Using its own MiXCR run on the 5' RACE reads, TCRdb lists one record per CDR3 protein. Among about 94,000 distinct CDR3 sequences listed, approximately 19% were seen once. Time point noted: blood at routine non-recurrence follow-up after resection. Sequences were derived from PBMCs, sampled at follow-up. These receptors were collected from a male donor with early-stage non-small cell lung cancer.

This clonotype was observed many times. The genes are TRBV12-3 or TRBV12-4 and TRBJ1-1; D not resolved. The CDR3 totals 13 residues. The V and J ends lost 7 bases and 1 base respectively, with 10 bases between them. The CDR3: CASNVGGNTEAFF. CDR3 nucleotides: TGTGCCAGCAACGTAGGAGGGAACACTGAAGCTTTCTTT.

The chain has TRBV19 and TRBJ2-3; D is unresolved. V was cut by 7 bases and J by 3 bases, with 20 bases left in between. The V gene's germline CDR1 is LNHDA and CDR2 SQIVND (reference sequence). CDR3 length equals 16 residues. This chain's CDR3 is CASTQTVGIGTDTQYF. The CDR3 bases are TGTGCCAGTACCCAAACTGTAGGCATCGGGACAGATACGCAGTATTTT.

This clonotype was counted many times. The rearrangement joins TRBV9 to TRBJ2-6; D gene uncertain. The CDR3 loop spans 16 amino acids. V shed 4 bases and J shed 1 base, with 12 bases lying between them. Looked up from germline, CDR1 is SGDLS and CDR2 is YYNGEE. The CDR3 nucleotides are TGTGCCAGCAGCCCGAGACGGTTTTCTGGGGCCAACGTCCTGACTTTC. Translating gives CASSPRRFSGANVLTF.

This chain links TRBV29-1 with TRBJ1-3; no firm D call. Germline lookup yields CDR1 SQVTM and CDR2 ANQGSEA. The CDR3 covers 13 residues. The V gene lost 4 bases and the J gene lost 4 bases, with 11 bases spanning the gap. For the CDR3, the DNA is TGCAGCGTTGCTCGGCAGTCGGGAAACACCATATATTTT. It specifies CSVARQSGNTIYF.

This CDR3 reads CASSGTGGEGYGYTF. The CDR3 coding sequence is TGTGCCAGTTCCGGGACAGGGGGCGAAGGGTATGGCTACACCTTC. This chain joins TRBV6-1 and TRBJ1-2; TRBD1 agrees at 12 bases. The ends lost 9 bases at V and 5 bases at J; junction bases unmatched: 10. The CDR3 contains 15 residues. Per germline, CDR1 MNHNS and CDR2 SASEGT.

This clonotype was seen many times. V gene TRBV7-2 combines with J gene TRBJ1-1; D remains ambiguous. V was cut by 1 base and J by 9 bases, with 9 bases left in between. Germline V gene lookup returns CDR1 SGHTA and CDR2 FQGNSA. The CDR3 length is 12 residues. Written as DNA, the CDR3 is TGTGCCAGCAGCTTAGATTTACGCCAAGCTTTCTTT. This sequence encodes CASSLDLRQAFF.

Ten or more counts support this clonotype. The chain recombines TRBV12-3 or TRBV12-4 with TRBJ2-2; no clear D. This CDR3 has 11 residues. Deletions cut 5 bases from V and 9 bases from J, with 7 bases between. The CDR3 nucleotides read TGTGCCAGCAGTCTCGGGCGGGAGCTGTTTTTT. Its protein is CASSLGRELFF.

The chain joins TRBV24-1 to TRBJ1-1, with D maybe TRBD1 (5 bases). Germline V gene sequence: CDR1 KGHDR, CDR2 SFDVKD. The V gene lost 8 bases and the J gene lost 5 bases, with 8 bases spanning the gap. This CDR3 region has 11 residues. The CDR3 DNA reads as TGTGCCACCAAAAGGGGAACTGAAGCTTTCTTT. Translation: CATKRGTEAFF.

This chain connects TRBV7-2 to TRBJ2-1; 11 positions agree with TRBD2. The CDR3 extends over 15 amino acids. Germline V gene sequence: CDR1 SGHTA, CDR2 FQGNSA. After removal of 8 bases from V and 9 bases from J, the junction contained 12 bases not matched to a gene. This chain's CDR3 is CASELNSGRVSEQFF. CDR3 coding DNA: TGTGCCAGCGAATTGAATAGCGGGAGGGTCAGTGAGCAGTTCTTC.

This clonotype turned up a few times. The chain recombines TRBV11-2 with TRBJ2-1; D ambiguous. Germline V CDR1 and CDR2: SGHAT, FQNNGV. The CDR3 is made up of 15 amino acids. Deletions cut 2 bases from V and 0 bases from J, with 8 bases between. Here the CDR3 reads CASSLQALSYNEQFF. The CDR3 DNA is TGTGCCAGCAGCTTACAGGCCCTCTCCTACAATGAGCAGTTCTTC. Using reference TRBV11-2 and TRBJ2-1 for the parts outside the CDR3, the full variable domain is EAGVAQSPRYKIIEKRQSVAFWCNPISGHATLYWYQQILGQGPKLLIQFQNNGVVDDSQLPKDRFSAERLKGVDSTLKIQPAKLEDSAVYLCASSLQALSYNEQFFGPGTRLTVL.

This chain joins TRBV20-1 and TRBJ2-3; TRBD1 agrees at 9 bases. CDR1 and CDR2 from the germline V gene are DFQATT and SNEGSKA (reference sequence). The V segment lost 6 bases and the J segment 4 bases; nucleotides outside the gene matches: 11. CDR3 length: 15 amino acids. The DNA for the CDR3 is TGCAGTGCCACTCGAGGGACAGGGAAGTCAGATACGCAGTATTTT. It is translated as CSATRGTGKSDTQYF.

This sequence joins TRBV18 and TRBJ1-1; D gene uncertain. V gave up 10 bases and J gave up 3 bases, with 15 bases separating them. The CDR3 is made up of 13 amino acids. Germline V lookup: CDR1 KGHSH, CDR2 LQKENI. CDR3 DNA: TGTGCCACTCGATCTTCTTTGGACACTGAAGCTTTCTTT. Amino acids: CATRSSLDTEAFF.

The chain carries TRBV15 and TRBJ2-1; 14 bases are a match to TRBD2. CDR3 length: 18 residues. Trimming at V came to 5 bases and at J to 7 bases, leaving 13 bases not matched to a gene. The germline V gene has CDR1 LNHNV and CDR2 YYDKDF (reference sequence). The CDR3: CATSLPLGLAGGQNEQFF. The CDR3 DNA reads as TGTGCCACCAGCCTACCCCTCGGACTAGCGGGAGGCCAAAATGAGCAGTTCTTC.

This clonotype has ten or more counts. V and J are TRBV29-1 and TRBJ1-1, with D unresolved. With 5 bases removed from V and 1 base from J, the gap between germline ends came to 8 bases. CDR3 size: 12 residues. Germline V CDR1 and CDR2: SQVTM, ANQGSEA. This chain's CDR3 is CSVSGRNTEAFF. Here the CDR3 DNA reads TGCAGCGTTTCGGGCCGGAACACTGAAGCTTTCTTT.

This clonotype was recorded a few times. V and J are TRBV4-2 and TRBJ2-3, with 8 bases aligning to TRBD2. This CDR3 spans 19 amino acids. Unmatched junction bases numbered 13, after V lost 0 bases and J lost 2 bases. CDR1 is LGHNA and CDR2 is YNFKEQ in the germline V gene. CDR3 amino acids: CASSQDPERTSGYTDTQYF. CDR3 coding DNA: TGTGCCAGCAGCCAAGATCCCGAAAGAACTAGCGGATACACAGATACGCAGTATTTT.

The V call is TRBV24-1, the J call TRBJ2-1; 7 bases are a match to TRBD1. With V trimmed by 10 bases and J by 8 bases, 10 bases remained unmatched. CDR1 KGHDR and CDR2 SFDVKD come from the germline V gene. The CDR3 is 13 residues long. In nucleotides, the CDR3 is TGTGCCACTAGGACAGGCTATTGGGATGAGCAGTTCTTC. Translating it yields CATRTGYWDEQFF.

The chain has TRBV2 and TRBJ2-1, with 7 bases lining up with TRBD2. In germline, CDR1 is SNHLY, CDR2 FYNNEI. The CDR3 totals 15 residues. Trimming removed 7 bases from V and 8 bases from J; junction bases left unmatched: 14. The CDR3 is CASNPRGKSGDEQFF. In DNA form, the CDR3 reads TGTGCCAGCAATCCTCGAGGGAAGAGCGGGGATGAGCAGTTCTTC.

The chain combines TRBV7-9 with TRBJ2-3, with D hard to call. Trimming stripped 1 base from V and 0 bases from J, with 5 bases between. The CDR3 spans 14 residues. The germline V gene has CDR1 SEHNR and CDR2 FQNEAQ (reference sequence). The CDR3 DNA sequence: TGTGCCAGCAGCTTAGAGGATAGCACAGATACGCAGTATTTT. It encodes CASSLEDSTDTQYF.

This clonotype came up a few times. This chain uses TRBV11-2 with TRBJ1-1; no clear D. Germline V gene lookup returns CDR1 SGHAT and CDR2 FQNNGV. The V and J ends lost 5 bases and 2 bases respectively, with 9 bases between them. The CDR3 loop spans 13 amino acids. The CDR3: CASSQGRNTEAFF. In DNA form, the CDR3 reads TGTGCCAGCAGCCAAGGGCGCAACACTGAAGCTTTCTTT.

A few counts support this clonotype. This rearrangement joins TRBV6-2 or TRBV6-3 to TRBJ2-7; D possibly corresponds to TRBD1 (6 bases). This CDR3 is 15 amino acids long. The germline V and J ends were trimmed by 6 bases and 2 bases, with 17 bases remaining between them. Looked up from germline, CDR1 is MNHEY and CDR2 is SVGEGT. In DNA form, the CDR3 reads TGTGCCAGCAGAGGCCGGACAGTTCAACCCTACGAGCAGTACTTC. Encoded protein: CASRGRTVQPYEQYF.

The CDR3 DNA reads TGCGCCAGCAGCCAAGATCCGGGCAGCTCCTACGAGCAGTACTTC. This gives the protein CASSQDPGSSYEQYF. The J gene is TRBJ2-7, the V gene TRBV4-1; no reliable D call. In germline, CDR1 is MGHRA, CDR2 YSYEKL. Trimming removed 0 bases at V and 0 bases at J, with 9 bases between. This CDR3 region has 15 residues.